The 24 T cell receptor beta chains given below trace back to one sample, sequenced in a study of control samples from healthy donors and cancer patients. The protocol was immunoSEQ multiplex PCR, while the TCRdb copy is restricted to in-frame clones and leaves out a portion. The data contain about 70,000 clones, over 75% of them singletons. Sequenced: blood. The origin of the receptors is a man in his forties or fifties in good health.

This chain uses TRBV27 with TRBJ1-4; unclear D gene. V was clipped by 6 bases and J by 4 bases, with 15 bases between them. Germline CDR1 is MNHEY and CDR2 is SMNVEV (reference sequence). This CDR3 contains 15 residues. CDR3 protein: CASRLSRARNEKLFF. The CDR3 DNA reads TGTGCCAGCAGACTTTCGAGGGCCCGTAATGAAAAACTGTTTTTT.

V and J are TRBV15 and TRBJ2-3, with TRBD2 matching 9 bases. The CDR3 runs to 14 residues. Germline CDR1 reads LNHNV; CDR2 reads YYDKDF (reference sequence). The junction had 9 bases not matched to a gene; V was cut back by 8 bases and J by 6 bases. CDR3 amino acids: CATHSGSDADTQYF. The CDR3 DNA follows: TGTGCCACCCATAGCGGGAGTGATGCCGATACGCAGTATTTT.

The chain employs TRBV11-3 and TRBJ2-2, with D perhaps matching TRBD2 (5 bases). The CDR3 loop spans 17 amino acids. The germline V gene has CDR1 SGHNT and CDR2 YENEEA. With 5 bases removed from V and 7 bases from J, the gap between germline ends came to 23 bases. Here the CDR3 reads CASSPPSGRRISGELFF. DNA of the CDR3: TGTGCCAGCAGCCCCCCATCCGGCAGGAGGATAAGCGGGGAGCTGTTTTTT. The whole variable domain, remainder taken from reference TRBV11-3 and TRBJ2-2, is EAGVVQSPRYKIIEKKQPVAFWCNPISGHNTLYWYLQNLGQGPELLIRYENEEAVDDSQLPKDRFSAERLKGVDSTLKIQPAELGDSAVYLCASSPPSGRRISGELFFGEGSRLTVL.

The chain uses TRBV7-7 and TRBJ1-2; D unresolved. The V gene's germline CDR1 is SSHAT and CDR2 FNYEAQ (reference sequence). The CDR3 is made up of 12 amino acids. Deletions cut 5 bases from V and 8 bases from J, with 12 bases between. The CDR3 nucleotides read TGTGCCAGCAGCCCGTATCAACTGGGCTACACCTTC. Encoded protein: CASSPYQLGYTF.

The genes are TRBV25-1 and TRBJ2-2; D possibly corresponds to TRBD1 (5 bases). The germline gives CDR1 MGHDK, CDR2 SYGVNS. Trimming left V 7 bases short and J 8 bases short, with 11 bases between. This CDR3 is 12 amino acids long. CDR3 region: CASTPQGGELFF. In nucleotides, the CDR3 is TGTGCCAGCACCCCCCAGGGAGGGGAGCTGTTTTTT.

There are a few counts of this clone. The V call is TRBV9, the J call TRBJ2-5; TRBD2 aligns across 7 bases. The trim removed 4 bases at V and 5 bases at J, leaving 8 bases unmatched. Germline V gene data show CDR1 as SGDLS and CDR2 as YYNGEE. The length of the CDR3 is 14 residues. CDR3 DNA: TGTGCCAGCAGCATGGGGGGGTCGGAGGAGACCCAGTACTTC. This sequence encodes CASSMGGSEETQYF.

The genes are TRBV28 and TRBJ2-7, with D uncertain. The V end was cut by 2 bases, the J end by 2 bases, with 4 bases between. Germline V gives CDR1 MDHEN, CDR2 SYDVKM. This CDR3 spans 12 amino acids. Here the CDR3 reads CASSLPPYEQYF. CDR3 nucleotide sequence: TGTGCCAGCAGTTTACCTCCCTACGAGCAGTACTTC.

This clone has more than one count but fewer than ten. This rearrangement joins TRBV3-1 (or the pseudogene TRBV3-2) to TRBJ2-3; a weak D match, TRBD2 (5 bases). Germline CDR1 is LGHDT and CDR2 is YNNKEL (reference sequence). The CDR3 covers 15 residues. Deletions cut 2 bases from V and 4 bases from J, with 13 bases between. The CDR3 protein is CASSQRRTGSDTQYF. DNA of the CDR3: TGTGCCAGCAGCCAAAGACGGACGGGGTCAGATACGCAGTATTTT.

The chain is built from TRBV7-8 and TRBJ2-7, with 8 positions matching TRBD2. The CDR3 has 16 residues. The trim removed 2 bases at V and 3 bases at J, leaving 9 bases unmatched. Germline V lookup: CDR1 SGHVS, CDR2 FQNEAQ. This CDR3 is CASSLLGGRGDYEQYF. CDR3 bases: TGTGCCAGCAGCTTACTAGGTGGGCGGGGGGACTACGAGCAGTACTTC.

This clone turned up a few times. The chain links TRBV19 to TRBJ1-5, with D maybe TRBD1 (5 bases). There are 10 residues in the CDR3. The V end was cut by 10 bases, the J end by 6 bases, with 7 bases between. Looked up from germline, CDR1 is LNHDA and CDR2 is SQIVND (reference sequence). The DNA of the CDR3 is TGTGCCATTGGGGGTCAGCCCCAGCATTTT. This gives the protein CAIGGQPQHF.

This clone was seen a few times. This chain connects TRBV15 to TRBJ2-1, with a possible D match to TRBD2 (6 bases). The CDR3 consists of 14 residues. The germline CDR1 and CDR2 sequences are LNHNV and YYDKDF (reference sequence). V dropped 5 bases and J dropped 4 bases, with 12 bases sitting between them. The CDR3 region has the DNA TGTGCCACCAGCCACCCGGGGACTTACAATGAGCAGTTCTTC. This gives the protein CATSHPGTYNEQFF.

CDR3 sequence (DNA): TGTGCCAGCCAAGACAGGGGATGGCAGCCCCAGCATTTT. This codes for CASQDRGWQPQHF. This chain links TRBV2 with TRBJ1-5; 8 bases fit TRBD1. Unmatched junction bases numbered 7, after V lost 8 bases and J lost 7 bases. Germline V lookup: CDR1 SNHLY, CDR2 FYNNEI. This CDR3 comprises 13 residues.

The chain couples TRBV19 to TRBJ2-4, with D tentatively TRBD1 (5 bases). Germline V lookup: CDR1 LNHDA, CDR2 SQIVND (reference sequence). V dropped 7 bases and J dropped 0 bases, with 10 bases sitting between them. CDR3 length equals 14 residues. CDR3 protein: CASTPTEAKNIQYF. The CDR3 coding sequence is TGTGCCAGTACCCCGACAGAAGCCAAAAACATTCAGTACTTC.

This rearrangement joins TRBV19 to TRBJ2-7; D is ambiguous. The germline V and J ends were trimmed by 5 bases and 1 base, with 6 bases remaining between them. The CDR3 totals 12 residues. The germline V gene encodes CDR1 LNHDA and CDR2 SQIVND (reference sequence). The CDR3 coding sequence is TGTGCCAGTAGTGCGAGTTCCTACGAGCAGTACTTC. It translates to CASSASSYEQYF.

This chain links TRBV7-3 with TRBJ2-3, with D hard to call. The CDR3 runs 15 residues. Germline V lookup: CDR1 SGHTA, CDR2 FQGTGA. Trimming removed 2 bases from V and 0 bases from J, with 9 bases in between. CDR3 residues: CASSLGEFSTDTQYF. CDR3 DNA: TGTGCCAGCAGCTTAGGTGAATTTAGCACAGATACGCAGTATTTT.

The CDR3 DNA is TGTGCCAGCAGCAGGGGGGGGACCAATCAGCCCCAGCATTTT. It is translated as CASSRGGTNQPQHF. This chain uses TRBV28 with TRBJ1-5, with TRBD1 identical over 7 bases. Unmatched junction bases numbered 5, after V lost 6 bases and J lost 3 bases. The CDR3 is 14 residues long. The germline gives CDR1 MDHEN, CDR2 SYDVKM.

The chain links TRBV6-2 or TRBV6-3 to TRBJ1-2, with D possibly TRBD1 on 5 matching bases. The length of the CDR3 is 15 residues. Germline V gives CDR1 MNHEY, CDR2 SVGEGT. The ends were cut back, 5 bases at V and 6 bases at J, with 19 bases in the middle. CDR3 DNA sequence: TGTGCCAGCAGTGACTACCATGGGCAGGGAGATGGCTACACCTTC. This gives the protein CASSDYHGQGDGYTF.

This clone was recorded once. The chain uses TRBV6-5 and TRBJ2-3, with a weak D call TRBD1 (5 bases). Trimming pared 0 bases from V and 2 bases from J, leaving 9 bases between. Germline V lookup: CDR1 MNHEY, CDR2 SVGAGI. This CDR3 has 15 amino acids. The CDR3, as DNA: TGTGCCAGCAGTTACTCGTGGGGCTCCACAGATACGCAGTATTTT. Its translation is CASSYSWGSTDTQYF.

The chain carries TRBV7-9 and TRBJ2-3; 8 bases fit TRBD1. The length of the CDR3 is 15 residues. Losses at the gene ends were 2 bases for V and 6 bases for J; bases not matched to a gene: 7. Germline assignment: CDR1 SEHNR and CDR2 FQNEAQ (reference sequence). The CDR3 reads CASSLTQGARDTQYF. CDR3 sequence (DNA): TGTGCCAGCAGCTTAACGCAGGGGGCTAGGGATACGCAGTATTTT.

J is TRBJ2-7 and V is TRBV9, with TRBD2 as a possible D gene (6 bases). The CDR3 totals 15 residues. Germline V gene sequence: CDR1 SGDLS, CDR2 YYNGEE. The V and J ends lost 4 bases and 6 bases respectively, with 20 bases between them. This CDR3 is CASSPSGRRGGEQYF. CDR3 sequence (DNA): TGTGCCAGCAGCCCCAGCGGGCGCCGGGGTGGCGAGCAGTACTTC. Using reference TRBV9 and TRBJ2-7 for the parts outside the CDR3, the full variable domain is DSGVTQTPKHLITATGQRVTLRCSPRSGDLSVYWYQQSLDQGLQFLIQYYNGEERAKGNILERFSAQQFPDLHSELNLSSLELGDSALYFCASSPSGRRGGEQYFGPGTRLTVT.

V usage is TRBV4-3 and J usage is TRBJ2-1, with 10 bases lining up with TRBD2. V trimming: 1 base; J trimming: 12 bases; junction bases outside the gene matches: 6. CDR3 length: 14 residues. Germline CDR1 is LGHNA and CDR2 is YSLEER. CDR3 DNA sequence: TGCGCCAGCAGCCAAGGTCTAGCGGGAGATCGGCAGTTCTTC. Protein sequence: CASSQGLAGDRQFF.

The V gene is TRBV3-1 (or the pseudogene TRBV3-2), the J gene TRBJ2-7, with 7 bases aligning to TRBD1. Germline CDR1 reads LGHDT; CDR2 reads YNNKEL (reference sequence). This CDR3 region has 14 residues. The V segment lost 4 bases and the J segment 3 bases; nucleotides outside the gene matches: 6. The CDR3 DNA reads TGTGCCAGCAGCCCCAGACAGGGCAGCTACGAGCAGTACTTC. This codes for CASSPRQGSYEQYF.

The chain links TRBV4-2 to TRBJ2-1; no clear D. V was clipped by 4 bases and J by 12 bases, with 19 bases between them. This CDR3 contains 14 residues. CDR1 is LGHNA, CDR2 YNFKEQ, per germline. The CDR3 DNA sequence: TGTGCCAGCAGCCTTCAGGCAGGTGCGCCCGGGCAGTTCTTC. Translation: CASSLQAGAPGQFF.

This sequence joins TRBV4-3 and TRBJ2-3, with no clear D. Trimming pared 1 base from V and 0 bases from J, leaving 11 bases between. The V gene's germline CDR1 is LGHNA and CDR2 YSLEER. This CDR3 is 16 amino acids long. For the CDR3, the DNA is TGCGCCAGCAGCCAAGCTCCCGCTGGTAGCACAGATACGCAGTATTTT. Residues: CASSQAPAGSTDTQYF.